The clone carrying this TCR beta chain was counted only a few times. Antigen specificity is unknown. V dropped 3 bases and J dropped 5 bases, with 17 bases sitting between them. Germline V gene lookup returns CDR1 MDHEN and CDR2 SYDVKM. The CDR3 spans 16 residues. This sample stems from a study of identical twins. Points from the study as a whole: In drawing conclusions, the study used cross-sectional statistical analysis and did not follow the same donors.

It was template switching that added a universal primer site, and there were unique molecular identifiers on the cDNA. MiXCR, run by TCRdb on the 5' RACE reads, gives a single entry per CDR3 protein. The table shows about 1.7 million distinct CDR3 sequences, with 25% to 35% occurring only once. The V call is TRBV28, the J call TRBJ1-5, with D maybe TRBD1 (6 bases). Sequencing was done on a sample of cord blood. The TCR originated in a newborn girl in good health. This CDR3 is CASSFPGQFYYQPQHF. CDR3 bases: TGTGCCAGCAGTTTCCCCGGACAGTTTTATTATCAGCCCCAGCATTTT.